The clone carrying this T cell receptor (beta chain) turned up a few times. The antigen remains undetermined. Repertoires were generated with immunoSEQ multiplex PCR, while TCRdb's copy carries only in-frame clones and drops some. The sample lists over 8,000 clones, around 75% occurring once. This record comes from a study of tumor-infiltrating lymphocytes in localized non-small cell lung cancer. Points from the study as a whole: No T-cell fraction difference was seen between IM1 and IM2 tumors. Each assay used a separate piece of the same tissue. Higher tumor T cell infiltration than in uninvolved lung was supported by TCRbeta sequencing. TCR sequencing covered a subset of patients with enough tissue.

The sample was uninvolved lung tissue not adjacent to the tumor. The clonotype was recovered from a human donor with non-small cell lung cancer.

Here the CDR3 DNA reads TGTGCCAGCAGCTCCAGGACAGGGCTTACCTCTGGGGCCAACGTCCTGACTTTC. It yields the protein CASSSRTGLTSGANVLTF. The rearrangement links TRBV7-9 to TRBJ2-6, with 8 bases that match TRBD1. V gave up 4 bases and J gave up 0 bases; unmatched junction bases: 8. There are 18 residues in the CDR3. Germline CDR1 and CDR2: SEHNR and FQNEAQ (reference sequence). Based on the CDR3 plus reference TRBV7-9 and TRBJ2-6, the full variable domain is DTGVSQNPRHKITKRGQNVTFRCDPISEHNRLYWYRQTLGQGPEFLTYFQNEAQLEKSRLLSDRFSAERPKGSFSTLEIQRTEQGDSAMYLCASSSRTGLTSGANVLTFGAGSRLTVL.